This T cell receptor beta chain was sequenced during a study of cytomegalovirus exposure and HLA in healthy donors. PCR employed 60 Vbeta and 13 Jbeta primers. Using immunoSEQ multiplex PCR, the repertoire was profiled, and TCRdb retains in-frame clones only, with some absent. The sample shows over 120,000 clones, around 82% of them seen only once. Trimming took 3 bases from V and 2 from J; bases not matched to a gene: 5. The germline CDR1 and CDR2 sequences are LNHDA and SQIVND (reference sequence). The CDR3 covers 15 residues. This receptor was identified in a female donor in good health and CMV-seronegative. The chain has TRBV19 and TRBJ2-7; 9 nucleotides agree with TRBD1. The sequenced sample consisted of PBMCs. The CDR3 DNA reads TGTGCCAGTAGTATCAAGGGACAGGGCGCCTACGAGCAGTACTTC. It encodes CASSIKGQGAYEQYF. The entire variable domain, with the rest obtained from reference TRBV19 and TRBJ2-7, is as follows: DGGITQSPKYLFRKEGQNVTLSCEQNLNHDAMYWYRQDPGQGLRLIYYSQIVNDFQKGDIAEGYSVSREKKESFPLTVTSAQKNPTAFYLCASSIKGQGAYEQYFGPGTRLTVT.